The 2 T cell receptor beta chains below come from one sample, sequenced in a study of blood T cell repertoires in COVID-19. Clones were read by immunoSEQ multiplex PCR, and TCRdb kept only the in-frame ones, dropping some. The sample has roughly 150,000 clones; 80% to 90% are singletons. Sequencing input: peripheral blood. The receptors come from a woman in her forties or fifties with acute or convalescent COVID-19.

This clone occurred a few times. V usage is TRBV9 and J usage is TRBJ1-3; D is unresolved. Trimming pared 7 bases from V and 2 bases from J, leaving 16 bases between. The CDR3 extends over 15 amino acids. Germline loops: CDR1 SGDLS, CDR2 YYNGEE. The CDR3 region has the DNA TGTGCCAGCTCAGAGACGGCAGGCCCTGGAAACACCATATATTTT. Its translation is CASSETAGPGNTIYF. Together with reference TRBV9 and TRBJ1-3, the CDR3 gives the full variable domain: DSGVTQTPKHLITATGQRVTLRCSPRSGDLSVYWYQQSLDQGLQFLIQYYNGEERAKGNILERFSAQQFPDLHSELNLSSLELGDSALYFCASSETAGPGNTIYFGEGSWLTVV.

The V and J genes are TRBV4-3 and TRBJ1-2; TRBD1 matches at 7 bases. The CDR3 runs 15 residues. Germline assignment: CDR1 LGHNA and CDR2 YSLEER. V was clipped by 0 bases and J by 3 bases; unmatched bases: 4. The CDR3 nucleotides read TGCGCCAGCAGCCAAGAAGAGGGGGCGTACTATGGCTACACCTTC. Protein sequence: CASSQEEGAYYGYTF.